The present TCR beta chain was sequenced within a study of blood T cells in healthy people across ages. Samples had at least 6.5 million PBMCs isolated from them. Study-level points and caveats: Donor CMV status, an unknown factor, possibly confounded changes in expanded clonotypes.

Combining a sample-barcoded 5' primer with a J-beta primer mix, a second PCR ran for 7 to 11 cycles. TCRdb redid the calling of the 5' RACE reads with MiXCR, one entry per CDR3 protein. Among around 820,000 distinct CDR3 sequences listed, around 25% were seen once. A few counts support this clonotype. Its antigen is unknown. The same sample was also used in a study of T cells of mothers and their children. That publication notes: Addition of sample barcodes and 2-4 random nucleotides occurred through the M1S primer of the second PCR.

The sequenced sample was blood. The receptor comes from a boy younger than 18 in good health.

CDR3 nucleotides: TGCGCCAGCAGCTTGTCCCAGCTAGCGGGAGCGAAGACCCAGTACTTC. Encoded protein: CASSLSQLAGAKTQYF. The chain employs TRBV5-1 and TRBJ2-5; 10 bases are shared with TRBD2. V lost 1 base to trimming and J lost 6 bases; unmatched junction nucleotides: 9. CDR3 size: 16 residues. Germline V gene sequence: CDR1 SGHRS, CDR2 YFSETQ.